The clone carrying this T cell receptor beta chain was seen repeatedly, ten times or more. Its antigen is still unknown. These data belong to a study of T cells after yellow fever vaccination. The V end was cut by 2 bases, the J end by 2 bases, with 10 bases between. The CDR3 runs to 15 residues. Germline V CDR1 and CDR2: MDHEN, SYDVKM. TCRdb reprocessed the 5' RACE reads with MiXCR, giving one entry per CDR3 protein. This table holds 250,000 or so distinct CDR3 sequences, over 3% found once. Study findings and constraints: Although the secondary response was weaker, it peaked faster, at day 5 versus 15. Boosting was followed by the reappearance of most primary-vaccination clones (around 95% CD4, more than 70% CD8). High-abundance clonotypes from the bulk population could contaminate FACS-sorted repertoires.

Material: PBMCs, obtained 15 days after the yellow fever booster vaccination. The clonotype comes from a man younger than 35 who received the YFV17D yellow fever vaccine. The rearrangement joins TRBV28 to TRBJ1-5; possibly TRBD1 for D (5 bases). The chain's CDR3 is CASSLLGEGNQPQHF. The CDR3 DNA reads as TGTGCCAGCAGTTTACTAGGGGAAGGCAATCAGCCCCAGCATTTT.